This entry describes one TCR beta chain. No antigen is known for it. From each donor, a roughly 2.6 ml peripheral blood sample was collected into PAXgene tubes and stored at -80 degrees C. Total RNA was isolated from whole blood with the PAXgene blood miRNA kit on an automated QIAcube, without T cell sorting. Peripheral blood from monozygotic twin pairs concordant or discordant for inflammatory bowel disease was subjected to deep TCRalpha and TCRbeta repertoire profiling with unique molecular barcoding. Smoking habits were recorded for all twin pairs, and each individual was classified as a current, former or never smoker. This entry is derived from a study of monozygotic twins with inflammatory bowel disease (dated by TCRdb to about 2019). Concerning the study at large: A total of 28 monozygotic twin pairs were included in the full study, comprising nine German pairs (four IBD-concordant, five IBD-discordant) and 19 IBD-discordant Danish pairs. The search for disease-associated traits relied mainly on comparing IBD patients with their genetically identical healthy co-twins within discordant pairs. Each individual had, on average, about 151 000 unique TCRalpha sequences and 181 000 unique TCRbeta sequences available for analysis.

Libraries came from 5' RACE. Preparation of each TCR library used around 3,500 ng of total RNA. For each sample, cDNA was synthesized in eight separate reactions using SMARTScribe reverse transcriptase. During cDNA synthesis, template switching was used to introduce unique molecular identifiers that contained a 6-nucleotide sample barcode. Amplification of TCRalpha and TCRbeta cDNA involved two nested PCRs of 16 and 9 cycles, and each PCR was followed by bead purification. Before amplification, the cDNA was treated with uracil DNA-glycosylase and purified using the QIAquick PCR purification kit. The second PCR was the step at which Illumina TruSeq-compatible adapters and sample-specific barcodes were added. Library quality and concentration were checked on TapeStation and Qubit, and libraries were pooled at about 5 ng each. Sequencing of the pooled libraries was done on an Illumina HiSeq2500 single-index Rapid Run using custom sequencing primers and 2 x 100 bp reads. Under the source paper's analysis protocol: UMI-based consensus assembly with MiGEC version 1.2.6 was used to correct PCR and sequencing errors. MiXCR version 2.1.1 was used to carry out V(D)J alignment, clonotype assembly and CDR3 extraction. Gene usage, clonotype sharing and MAIT/NKT TCR abundance were normalised by analysing the top 1000, 10 000 and 20 000 clonotypes per sample. After downsampling to 27 000 UMIs, diversity was calculated as the inverse Simpson index using the vegan R package. Statistical testing used paired Mann-Whitney U tests on the discordant twin pairs and applied Benjamini-Hochberg correction for multiple testing. Through TCRdb reprocessing, the reads give one entry per CDR3 protein sequence; DNA is omitted. TCRdb assigned the V and J calls; the authors' analysis was not used. This sample's records show a few hundred thousand distinct CDR3 sequences. The ten largest account for roughly 1.5% of the sample.

Beyond this particular receptor, the publication reports: IBD patients shared fewer clonotypes with other individuals than healthy twins did, most markedly in patients showing signs of disease activity. Concordant and discordant twins showed no difference in repertoire similarity, possibly because of limited statistical power. Distinction between different T cell subtypes could not be achieved in the analysis. No single strong signal or clonotype linked to IBD turned up in the results, so the idea that one exists was not supported. IBD patients had lower TCRbeta repertoire diversity, measured by the inverse Simpson index, than their healthy co-twins. Differing immunosuppressive treatments among patients may have added background noise and inter-individual variability to the repertoires.

For CDR1 and CDR2, the germline V gene lists SNHLY and FYNNEI. Reading from cysteine to phenylalanine, the CDR3 counts 12 amino acids. The protein alone is recorded here. This clonotype was sampled from a human donor with ulcerative colitis or Crohn's disease, or a healthy co-twin of an affected twin (not recorded which). Here the chain combines TRBV2 and TRBJ2-2. Sequencing was carried out using blood. The CDR3 loop reads CASSERYGELFF.